Presented here are 29 T cell receptor beta chains from one specimen sequenced in a study of blood T cell repertoires in COVID-19. Repertoires were generated with immunoSEQ multiplex PCR, while TCRdb's copy carries only in-frame clones and drops some. The sample has tens of thousands of clones; approximately 85% are singletons. The sample taken for sequencing was peripheral blood. These receptors were taken from a human donor in a cohort sampled during active COVID-19.

This chain connects TRBV4-3 to TRBJ1-6; D is possibly TRBD1 (5 bases). The CDR3 has 16 residues. CDR1 and CDR2 (germline): LGHNA, YSLEER. Trimming cost V 0 bases and J 10 bases, with 16 bases left between them. The CDR3 region has the DNA TGCGCCAGCAGCCAAGATCCCCCGGGGGGTAGGTCACCCCTCCACTTT. The encoded protein is CASSQDPPGGRSPLHF.

V gene TRBV28 combines with J gene TRBJ2-3; D might be TRBD2 (5 bases). The CDR3 covers 15 residues. Germline V gene data show CDR1 as MDHEN and CDR2 as SYDVKM. Trimming stripped 4 bases from V and 1 base from J, with 12 bases between. The CDR3, as DNA: TGTGCCAGCAGTTACTGGAGCGGTGGCACAGATACGCAGTATTTT. Translation gives CASSYWSGGTDTQYF.

The chain is built from TRBV5-4 and TRBJ2-7; possibly TRBD2 for D (5 bases). The germline V gene encodes CDR1 SGHNT and CDR2 YYREEE (reference sequence). This CDR3 contains 12 residues. The germline V and J ends were trimmed by 2 bases and 5 bases, with 8 bases remaining between them. The CDR3, as DNA: TGTGCCAGCAGCTTTCGGGGTAACGAGCAGTACTTC. Its translation: CASSFRGNEQYF.

The chain joins TRBV7-3 to TRBJ1-5; D may be TRBD1 (5 bases). The V gene's germline CDR1 is SGHTA and CDR2 FQGTGA. The CDR3 has 14 amino acids. Trimming left V 4 bases short and J 6 bases short, with 13 bases between. Written as DNA, the CDR3 is TGTGCCAGCAGCTCTGGGGGGGTGGGTCAGCCCCAGCATTTT. This gives the protein CASSSGGVGQPQHF. Drawing the rest from reference TRBV7-3 and TRBJ1-5, the complete variable domain is GAGVSQTPSNKVTEKGKYVELRCDPISGHTALYWYRQSLGQGPEFLIYFQGTGAADDSGLPNDRFFAVRPEGSVSTLKIQRTERGDSAVYLCASSSGGVGQPQHFGDGTRLSIL.

The V call is TRBV11-3, the J call TRBJ2-5; D uncertain. Trimming removed 1 base from V and 5 bases from J, with 8 bases in between. The CDR3 totals 13 residues. CDR1 is SGHNT and CDR2 is YENEEA in the germline V gene. The chain's CDR3 is CASSLAAGETQYF. The DNA of the CDR3 is TGTGCCAGCAGCTTAGCCGCTGGCGAGACCCAGTACTTC.

The chain carries TRBV27 and TRBJ2-4; 13 bases are a match to TRBD2. The CDR3 is 16 amino acids. Germline V lookup: CDR1 MNHEY, CDR2 SMNVEV (reference sequence). The J segment lost 11 bases and the V segment lost 4 bases, leaving 11 bases of the junction unmatched. The CDR3: CASSSTGLAGVGLQYF. As DNA, the CDR3 is TGTGCCAGCAGTTCGACCGGACTAGCGGGAGTGGGACTTCAGTACTTC.

J is TRBJ2-7 and V is TRBV9; no reliable D call. Trimming pared 0 bases from V and 0 bases from J, leaving 10 bases between. CDR1 and CDR2 from the germline V gene are SGDLS and YYNGEE. The CDR3 runs to 15 residues. CDR3 amino acids: CASSVGGSSSYEQYF. The CDR3 region has the DNA TGTGCCAGCAGCGTAGGAGGCTCCAGCTCCTACGAGCAGTACTTC.

The CDR3 here is CASSLGTASTDTQYF. CDR3 DNA: TGCGCCAGCAGCTTGGGGACAGCTAGCACAGATACGCAGTATTTT. V gene TRBV5-1 combines with J gene TRBJ2-3, with D possibly matching TRBD1 (6 bases). The CDR3 loop spans 15 amino acids. The germline V gene encodes CDR1 SGHRS and CDR2 YFSETQ. The V gene lost 0 bases and the J gene lost 0 bases, with 8 bases spanning the gap.

The chain employs TRBV6-2 or TRBV6-3 and TRBJ2-7, with a tentative D call TRBD2 (6 bases). V lost 6 bases, J lost 3 bases, and 15 bases lay in between. Germline values: CDR1 MNHEY, CDR2 SVGEGT. The CDR3 length is 14 residues. CDR3 sequence reads: CASSRLGGSYEQYF. The CDR3 DNA reads TGTGCCAGCAGCCGACTAGGAGGGAGCTACGAGCAGTACTTC.

This chain joins TRBV10-3 and TRBJ2-7; 7 bases are a match to TRBD2. The ends lost 8 bases at V and 4 bases at J; junction bases unmatched: 5. Looked up from germline, CDR1 is ENHRY and CDR2 is SYGVKD. The CDR3 runs to 12 residues. The CDR3 DNA is TGTGCCATCGGACTAGTTTGGTACGAGCAGTACTTC. Its translation: CAIGLVWYEQYF.

This clone was recorded only once. The chain carries TRBV5-1 and TRBJ2-2, with a tentative D call TRBD2 (6 bases). Germline V CDR1 and CDR2: SGHRS, YFSETQ. There are 15 residues in the CDR3. V was clipped by 2 bases and J by 6 bases, with 14 bases between them. CDR3 region: CASSLAARRAGELFF. CDR3 coding DNA: TGCGCCAGCAGCTTAGCGGCTAGGAGGGCCGGGGAGCTGTTTTTT.

This chain uses TRBV29-1 with TRBJ2-7; D not certain. The CDR3 has 12 residues. The V end was cut by 4 bases, the J end by 1 base, with 8 bases between. The germline gives CDR1 SQVTM, CDR2 ANQGSEA. The CDR3 sequence is CSVVQVSYEQYF. The CDR3 DNA reads as TGCAGCGTTGTTCAGGTTTCCTACGAGCAGTACTTC.

The chain joins TRBV20-1 to TRBJ2-1, with 7 bases that match TRBD1. The germline gives CDR1 DFQATT, CDR2 SNEGSKA (reference sequence). This CDR3 contains 14 residues. The ends lost 3 bases at V and 3 bases at J; junction bases unmatched: 5. The CDR3 DNA sequence: TGCAGTGCTAGTAGGCCAGGGGGCTACAATGAGCAGTTCTTC. Translation: CSASRPGGYNEQFF.

This CDR3 is CASSVGQTNQPQHF. The CDR3 nucleotides read TGCGCCAGCAGCGTGGGACAGACCAATCAGCCCCAGCATTTT. The chain carries TRBV4-1 and TRBJ1-5, with 7 bases aligning to TRBD1. Trimming at V came to 5 bases and at J to 3 bases, leaving 4 bases not matched to a gene. The CDR3 is 14 amino acids. Germline V gene sequence: CDR1 MGHRA, CDR2 YSYEKL.

This clone occurred a few times. Other DNA sequences in the sample encode the same CDR3. The rearrangement uses TRBV21-1 and TRBJ2-4; the listed D gene, TRBD1, was not tested against the DNA. TRBV21-1 is tagged as a pseudogene. The CDR3 has 15 residues. CDR3 sequence (DNA): TGTGCCAGCAGCAAAGTTAGGGGGGCCAAAAACATTCAGTACTTC. Translation: CASSKVRGAKNIQYF.

The rearrangement links TRBV5-6 to TRBJ2-4, with D hard to call. CDR1 is SGHDT and CDR2 is YYEEEE in the germline V gene. Between the trimmed V and J ends, which lost 0 bases and 9 bases, there was a span of 10 bases. This CDR3 comprises 13 residues. For the CDR3, the DNA is TGTGCCAGCAGCTTGGACTACCCCGCCATTCAGTACTTC. This encodes CASSLDYPAIQYF.

The V and J genes are TRBV9 and TRBJ1-2; 7 bases are shared with TRBD1. V was pared by 3 bases and J by 6 bases, with 8 bases of the junction left unmatched. The CDR3 contains 14 residues. The germline gives CDR1 SGDLS, CDR2 YYNGEE. In nucleotides, the CDR3 is TGTGCCAGCAGCGCCATAACAGGGGACGATGGCTACACCTTC. This gives the protein CASSAITGDDGYTF.

The genes are TRBV7-9 and TRBJ1-2, with D tentatively TRBD1 (6 bases). V shed 5 bases and J shed 7 bases, with 11 bases lying between them. The CDR3 runs 12 residues. Germline loops: CDR1 SEHNR, CDR2 FQNEAQ (reference sequence). This chain's CDR3 is CASSVVGGGYTF. The CDR3 coding sequence is TGTGCCAGCAGCGTCGTAGGGGGTGGCTACACCTTC.

This chain uses TRBV9 with TRBJ2-3; no clear D gene. The V end was cut by 0 bases, the J end by 5 bases, with 7 bases between. CDR3 length: 13 residues. The V gene's germline CDR1 is SGDLS and CDR2 YYNGEE. The CDR3 spells CASSVGYGDTQYF. In nucleotides, the CDR3 is TGTGCCAGCAGCGTAGGGTACGGAGATACGCAGTATTTT.

V and J are TRBV3-1 (or the pseudogene TRBV3-2) and TRBJ2-3, with a weak D call TRBD2 (6 bases). V was pared by 4 bases and J by 7 bases, with 12 bases between. The CDR3 extends over 13 amino acids. CDR1 is LGHDT, CDR2 YNNKEL, per germline (reference sequence). CDR3 bases: TGTGCCAGCAGCCCCCCGGGAGATAATACGCAGTATTTT. Its protein is CASSPPGDNTQYF.

This clone was detected once. The J gene is TRBJ1-4, the V gene TRBV10-1, with unresolved D. CDR3 length: 14 amino acids. Trimming stripped 0 bases from V and 10 bases from J, with 12 bases between. Germline V gene data show CDR1 as WNHNN and CDR2 as SYGVQD (reference sequence). For the CDR3, the DNA is TGCGCCAGCAGTGAGTCGAATTTAACCGGAAAACTGTTTTTT. Translating it yields CASSESNLTGKLFF.

The CDR3 is CASSPRITGTGVHEQYF. The CDR3, as DNA: TGTGCCAGCTCACCTAGAATTACCGGGACAGGGGTACACGAGCAGTACTTC. The chain is built from TRBV18 and TRBJ2-7; 10 bases are a match to TRBD1. The CDR3 spans 17 residues. The V and J ends lost 3 bases and 5 bases, in that order; junction bases with no gene match: 13. CDR1 and CDR2 from the germline V gene are KGHSH and LQKENI.

The rearrangement joins TRBV27 to TRBJ2-7, with a weak D call TRBD2 (6 bases). The germline V gene has CDR1 MNHEY and CDR2 SMNVEV (reference sequence). This CDR3 region has 11 residues. Deletions cut 8 bases from V and 2 bases from J, with 7 bases between. The CDR3 protein is CASGLTYEQYF. The CDR3 nucleotides are TGTGCCAGCGGACTAACCTACGAGCAGTACTTC.

V usage is TRBV28 and J usage is TRBJ1-6; a possible D gene is TRBD1 (6 bases). Germline CDR1 is MDHEN and CDR2 is SYDVKM. V lost 6 bases, J lost 7 bases, and 13 bases lay in between. The CDR3 is 14 amino acids. CDR3 protein: CASSSRQANSPLHF. The CDR3 nucleotides read TGTGCCAGCAGCTCCCGACAGGCGAATTCACCCCTCCACTTT.

V gene TRBV12-3 or TRBV12-4 combines with J gene TRBJ1-1; no firm D call. The germline V and J ends were trimmed by 2 bases and 1 base, with 5 bases remaining between them. The CDR3 length is 13 residues. The CDR3 sequence is CASSLNGNTEAFF. The CDR3 nucleotides read TGTGCCAGCAGTTTAAACGGGAACACTGAAGCTTTCTTT.

About this clone: This sample also contains other DNA sequences that code for the same CDR3. The V gene is TRBV6-5, the J gene TRBJ1-2, with 9 nucleotides matching TRBD1. Germline V lookup: CDR1 MNHEY, CDR2 SVGAGI. Trimming took 4 bases from V and 3 from J; bases not matched to a gene: 6. The length of the CDR3 is 15 residues. The CDR3 reads CASSFRQGEYYGYTF. As DNA, the CDR3 is TGTGCCAGCAGTTTTCGACAGGGGGAATACTATGGCTACACCTTC.

The V and J genes are TRBV7-3 and TRBJ2-1, with 9 bases identical to TRBD2. Germline V gene sequence: CDR1 SGHTA, CDR2 FQGTGA. V shed 5 bases, J shed 5 bases, and the junction held 16 bases outside the gene matches. The CDR3 has 18 residues. The DNA for the CDR3 is TGTGCCAGCAGCCCCCTTGGCGGGGGGGGGAGAGGGGACAATGAGCAGTTCTTC. Its protein is CASSPLGGGGRGDNEQFF. The full variable domain, rest sourced from reference TRBV7-3 and TRBJ2-1, is GAGVSQTPSNKVTEKGKYVELRCDPISGHTALYWYRQSLGQGPEFLIYFQGTGAADDSGLPNDRFFAVRPEGSVSTLKIQRTERGDSAVYLCASSPLGGGGRGDNEQFFGPGTRLTVL.

This rearrangement joins TRBV3-1 (or the pseudogene TRBV3-2) to TRBJ2-4, with 12 bases matching TRBD2. This CDR3 has 15 residues. Trimming took 0 bases from V and 7 from J; bases not matched to a gene: 1. Germline V lookup: CDR1 LGHDT, CDR2 YNNKEL (reference sequence). For the CDR3, the DNA is TGTGCCAGCAGCCAAGATCTAGCGGGGGGGAACATTCAGTACTTC. This sequence encodes CASSQDLAGGNIQYF.

The chain recombines TRBV4-2 with TRBJ1-2; 12 nucleotides line up with TRBD1. The CDR3 spans 19 residues. Germline V gives CDR1 LGHNA, CDR2 YNFKEQ. V trimming: 4 bases; J trimming: 0 bases; junction bases outside the gene matches: 12. CDR3 region: CASSPPQWGQGASNYGYTF. CDR3 in DNA: TGTGCCAGCAGCCCCCCCCAGTGGGGACAGGGGGCCTCTAACTATGGCTACACCTTC.